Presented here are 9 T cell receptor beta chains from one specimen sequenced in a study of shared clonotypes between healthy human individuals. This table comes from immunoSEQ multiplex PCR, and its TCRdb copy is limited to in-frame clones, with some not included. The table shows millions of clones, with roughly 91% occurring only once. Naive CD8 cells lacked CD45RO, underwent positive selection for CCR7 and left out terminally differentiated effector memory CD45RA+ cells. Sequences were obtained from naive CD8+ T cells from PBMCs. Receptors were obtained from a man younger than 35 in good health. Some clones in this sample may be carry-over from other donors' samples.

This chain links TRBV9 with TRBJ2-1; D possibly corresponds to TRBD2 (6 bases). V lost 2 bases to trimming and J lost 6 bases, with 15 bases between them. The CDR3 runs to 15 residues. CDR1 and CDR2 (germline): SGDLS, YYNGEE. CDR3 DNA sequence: TGTGCCAGCAGCGTGTTTGCGGAGCGGGCCAATGAGCAGTTCTTC. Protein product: CASSVFAERANEQFF. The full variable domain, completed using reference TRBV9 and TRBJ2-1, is DSGVTQTPKHLITATGQRVTLRCSPRSGDLSVYWYQQSLDQGLQFLIQYYNGEERAKGNILERFSAQQFPDLHSELNLSSLELGDSALYFCASSVFAERANEQFFGPGTRLTVL.

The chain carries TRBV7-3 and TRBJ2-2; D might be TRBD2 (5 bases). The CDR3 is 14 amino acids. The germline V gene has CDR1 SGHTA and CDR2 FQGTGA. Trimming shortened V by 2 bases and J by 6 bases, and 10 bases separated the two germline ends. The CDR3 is CASSLRSSSGELFF. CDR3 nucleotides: TGTGCCAGCAGCTTACGTTCTAGCTCCGGGGAGCTGTTTTTT.

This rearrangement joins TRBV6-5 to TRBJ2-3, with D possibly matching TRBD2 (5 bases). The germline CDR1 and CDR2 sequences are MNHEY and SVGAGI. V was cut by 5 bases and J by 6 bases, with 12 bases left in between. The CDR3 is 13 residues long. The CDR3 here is CASSDPSSDTQYF. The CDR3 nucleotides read TGTGCCAGCAGTGACCCTAGCAGCGATACGCAGTATTTT.

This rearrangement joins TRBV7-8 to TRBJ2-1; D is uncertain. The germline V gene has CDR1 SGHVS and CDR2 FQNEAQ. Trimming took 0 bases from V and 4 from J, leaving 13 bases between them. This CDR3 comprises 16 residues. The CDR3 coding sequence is TGTGCCAGCAGCTTAGCCACCCATAAGGGTTACAATGAGCAGTTCTTC. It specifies CASSLATHKGYNEQFF.

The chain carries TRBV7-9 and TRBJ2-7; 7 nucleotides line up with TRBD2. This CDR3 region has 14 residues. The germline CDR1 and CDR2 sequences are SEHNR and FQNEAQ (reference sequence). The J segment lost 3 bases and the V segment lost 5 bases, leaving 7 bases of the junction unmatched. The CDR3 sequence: CASSPRTRSYEQYF. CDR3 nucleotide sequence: TGTGCCAGCAGCCCCCGGACTAGAAGCTACGAGCAGTACTTC.

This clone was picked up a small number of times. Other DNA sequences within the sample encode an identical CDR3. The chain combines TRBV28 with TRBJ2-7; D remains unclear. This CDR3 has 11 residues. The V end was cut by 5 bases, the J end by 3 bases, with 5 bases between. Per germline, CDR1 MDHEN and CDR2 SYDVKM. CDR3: CASSLNYEQYF. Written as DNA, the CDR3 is TGTGCCAGCAGTCTAAACTACGAGCAGTACTTC.

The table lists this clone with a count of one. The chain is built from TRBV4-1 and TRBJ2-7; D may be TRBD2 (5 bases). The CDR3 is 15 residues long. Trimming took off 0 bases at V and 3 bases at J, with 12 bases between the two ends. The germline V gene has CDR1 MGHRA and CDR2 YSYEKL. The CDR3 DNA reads TGCGCCAGCAGCCAAGACCCGACTACTAGCTACGAGCAGTACTTC. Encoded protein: CASSQDPTTSYEQYF.

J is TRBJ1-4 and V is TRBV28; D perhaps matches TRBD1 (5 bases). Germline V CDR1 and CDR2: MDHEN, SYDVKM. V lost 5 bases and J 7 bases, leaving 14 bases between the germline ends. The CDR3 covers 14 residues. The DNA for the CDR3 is TGTGCCAGCAGTAGCGGGCAGGGAGTTGAAAAACTGTTTTTT. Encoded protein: CASSSGQGVEKLFF.

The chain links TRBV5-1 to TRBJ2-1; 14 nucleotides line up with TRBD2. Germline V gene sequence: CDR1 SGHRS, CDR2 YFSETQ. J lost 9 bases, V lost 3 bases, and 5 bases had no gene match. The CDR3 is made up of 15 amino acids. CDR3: CASSWTSGRRSEQFF. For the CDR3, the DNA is TGCGCCAGCAGCTGGACTAGCGGGAGGCGGAGTGAGCAGTTCTTC.